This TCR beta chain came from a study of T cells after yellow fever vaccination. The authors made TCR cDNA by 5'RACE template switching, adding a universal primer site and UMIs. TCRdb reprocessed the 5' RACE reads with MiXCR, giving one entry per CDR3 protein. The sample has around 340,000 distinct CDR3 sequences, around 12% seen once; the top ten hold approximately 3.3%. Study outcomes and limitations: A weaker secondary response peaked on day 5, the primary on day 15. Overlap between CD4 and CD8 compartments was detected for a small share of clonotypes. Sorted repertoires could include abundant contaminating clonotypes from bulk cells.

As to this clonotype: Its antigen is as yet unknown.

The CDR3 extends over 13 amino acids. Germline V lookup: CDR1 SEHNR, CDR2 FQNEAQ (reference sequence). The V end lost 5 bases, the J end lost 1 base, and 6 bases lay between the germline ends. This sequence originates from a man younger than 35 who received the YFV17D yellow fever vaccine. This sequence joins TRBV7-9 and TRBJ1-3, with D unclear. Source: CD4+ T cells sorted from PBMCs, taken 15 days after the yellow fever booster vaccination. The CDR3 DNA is TGTGCCAGCAGCCGAAGATCTGGAAACACCATATATTTT. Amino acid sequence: CASSRRSGNTIYF.